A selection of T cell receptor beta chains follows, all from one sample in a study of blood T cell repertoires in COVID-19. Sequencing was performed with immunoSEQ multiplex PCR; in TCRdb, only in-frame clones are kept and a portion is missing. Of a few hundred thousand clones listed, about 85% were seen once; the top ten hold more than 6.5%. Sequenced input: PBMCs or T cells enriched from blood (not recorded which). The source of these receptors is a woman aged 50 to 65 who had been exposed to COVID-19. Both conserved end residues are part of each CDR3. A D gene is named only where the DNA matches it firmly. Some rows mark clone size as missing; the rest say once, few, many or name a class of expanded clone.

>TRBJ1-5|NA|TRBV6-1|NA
TGTGCCAGCAGTGAAGCACGGGTGAAACAGCCCCAGCATTTT
CASSEARVKQPQHF
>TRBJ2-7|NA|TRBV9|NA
TGTGCCAGCAGCGTAGGGGAGGACTCCTACGAGCAGTACTTC
CASSVGEDSYEQYF
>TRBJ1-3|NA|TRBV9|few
TGTGCCAGCAGCGTAGCGCCCGGAAGAGGCTCTGGAAACACCATATATTTT
CASSVAPGRGSGNTIYF
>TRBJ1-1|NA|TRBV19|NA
TGTGCCAGTAGGGCCGAAGTGGGTAGGCGGGCTTTCTTT
CASRAEVGRRAFF
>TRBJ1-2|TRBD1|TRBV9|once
TGTGCCAGCAGCCCTTCCGGGACAGGGAACTATGGCTACACCTTC
CASSPSGTGNYGYTF
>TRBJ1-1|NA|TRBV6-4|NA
TGTGCCAGCAGTCCAGGGGAAGGGAGCACTGAAGCTTTCTTT
CASSPGEGSTEAFF
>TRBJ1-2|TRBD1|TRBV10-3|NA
TGTGCCATCAGTGAGGGACAGGCGAACTATGGCTACACCTTC
CAISEGQANYGYTF
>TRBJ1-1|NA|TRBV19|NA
TGTGCCAGTAGTATCGGACAGATGAACACTGAAGCTTTCTTT
CASSIGQMNTEAFF
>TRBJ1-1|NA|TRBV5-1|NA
TGCGCCAGCAGCTTGGACGGGCAGGGGACTGAAGCTTTCTTT
CASSLDGQGTEAFF
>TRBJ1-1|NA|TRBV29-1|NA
TGCAGCGCAGTCCCCGCGCAACAAGCTTTCTTT
CSAVPAQQAFF
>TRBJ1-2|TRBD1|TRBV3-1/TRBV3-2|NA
TGTGCCAGCAGCCAAGGGACAGGGGGTTACTATGGCTACACCTTC
CASSQGTGGYYGYTF
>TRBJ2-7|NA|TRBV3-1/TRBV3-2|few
TGTGCCAGCAGCCAAGAACCTGCGGGCAACTACGAGCAGTACTTC
CASSQEPAGNYEQYF
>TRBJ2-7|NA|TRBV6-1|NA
TGTGCCAGCAGTGAATATAACAATCCCCTCGAGCAGTACTTC
CASSEYNNPLEQYF
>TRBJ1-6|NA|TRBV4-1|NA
TGCGCCAGCAGCCAAGATGGGCCCGGGACATTTAATTCACCCCTCCACTTT
CASSQDGPGTFNSPLHF
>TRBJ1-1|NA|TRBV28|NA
TGTGCCAGCAGTTTTCCCCCGTGGGGGGAGAACACTGAAGCTTTCTTT
CASSFPPWGENTEAFF
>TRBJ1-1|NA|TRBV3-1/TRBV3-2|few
TGTGCCAGCAGCCATGCGGGAATTAACACTGAAGCTTTCTTT
CASSHAGINTEAFF
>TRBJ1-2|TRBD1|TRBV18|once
TGTGCCAGCTCACCTCTCCCGGGACAGGGGAACTATGGCTACACCTTC
CASSPLPGQGNYGYTF
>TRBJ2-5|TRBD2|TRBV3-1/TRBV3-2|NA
TGTGCCAGCAGCCAAGTTGCCCCCCTAGCGGGGGGGGAGACCCAGTACTTC
CASSQVAPLAGGETQYF
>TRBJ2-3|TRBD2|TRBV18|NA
TGTGCCAGCTCACCAGGCCAGGGAGGGAGCACAGATACGCAGTATTTT
CASSPGQGGSTDTQYF
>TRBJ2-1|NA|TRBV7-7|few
TGTGCCCCAAGGTGGGCCACCTACAATGAGCAGTTCTTC
CAPRWATYNEQFF
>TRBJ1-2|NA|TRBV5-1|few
TGCGCCAGCAGCCGGGAGGCATCGAGGGGTTATGGCTACACCTTC
CASSREASRGYGYTF
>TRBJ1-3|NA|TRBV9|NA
TGTGCCAGCAGCGTAGGAGGGAGAGGTTCTGGAAACACCATATATTTT
CASSVGGRGSGNTIYF
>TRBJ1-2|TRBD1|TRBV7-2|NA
TGTGCCAGCAGCCTCGCAGGGACAGGGGGGAATGGCTACACCTTC
CASSLAGTGGNGYTF
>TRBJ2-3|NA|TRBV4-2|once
TGTGCCAGCAGCCAAGGGGCCTGGGAGACAGATACGCAGTATTTT
CASSQGAWETDTQYF
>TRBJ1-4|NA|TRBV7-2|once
TGTGCCAGCAGCTCCGAACACCGGGGAACTAATGAAAAACTGTTTTTT
CASSSEHRGTNEKLFF
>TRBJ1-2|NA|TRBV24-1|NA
TGTGCCACCTCCACAGGGAACTATGGCTACACCTTC
CATSTGNYGYTF
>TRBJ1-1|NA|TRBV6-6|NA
TGTGCCAGCATTGGGACACCTTGGACTGAAGCTTTCTTT
CASIGTPWTEAFF
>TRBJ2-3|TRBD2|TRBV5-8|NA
TGTGCCAGCAGCTTGATCCAGCGGGACACAGATACGCAGTATTTT
CASSLIQRDTDTQYF
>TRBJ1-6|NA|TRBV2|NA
TGTGCCAGCTCGGGGGGGCCCTATAATTCACCCCTCCACTTT
CASSGGPYNSPLHF
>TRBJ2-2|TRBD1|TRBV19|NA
TGTGCCAGTAGTATAGATGGGACAGCTACCGGGGAGCTGTTTTTT
CASSIDGTATGELFF
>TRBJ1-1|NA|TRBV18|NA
TGTGCCAGCTCACCACCCCAGGGAACCATGAACACTGAAGCTTTCTTT
CASSPPQGTMNTEAFF
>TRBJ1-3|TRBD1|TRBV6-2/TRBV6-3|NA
TGTGCCAGCAGCCAGGACAGGCCCGTCTCTGGAAACACCATATATTTT
CASSQDRPVSGNTIYF